Described below is a single TCR beta chain sequence and its context. These data belong to a study of blood T cell repertoires in COVID-19. The wider study: Acute-phase and convalescent COVID-19 samples originated in the United States, Italy and Spain.

Authors' analysis steps: Estimation of nucleated cell counts relied on the amplification of reference gene primers. The protocol was immunoSEQ multiplex PCR, while the TCRdb copy is restricted to in-frame clones and leaves out a portion. The DNA was the basis for D and trimming; V, J and clone size are from that table. This sample has 250,000 or so clones, with around 89% found just once. Germline loops: CDR1 MNHEY, CDR2 SMNVEV (reference sequence). The CDR3 has 16 amino acids. With V trimmed by 3 bases and J by 6 bases, 10 bases remained unmatched. Categorization into cohorts depended on clinical history that participants reported. Cohort 3 recovery required two negative PCRs, clearance, or symptom resolution.

The V and J genes are TRBV27 and TRBJ1-5, with TRBD1 matching over 8 bases. This clonotype was sampled from a middle-aged man who had recovered from COVID-19. Sequenced sample: PBMCs or T cells enriched from blood (not recorded which). The DNA for the CDR3 is TGTGCCAGCAGTTTCCAAGCGACAGGGGTAGGTCAGCCCCAGCATTTT. This translates into CASSFQATGVGQPQHF.